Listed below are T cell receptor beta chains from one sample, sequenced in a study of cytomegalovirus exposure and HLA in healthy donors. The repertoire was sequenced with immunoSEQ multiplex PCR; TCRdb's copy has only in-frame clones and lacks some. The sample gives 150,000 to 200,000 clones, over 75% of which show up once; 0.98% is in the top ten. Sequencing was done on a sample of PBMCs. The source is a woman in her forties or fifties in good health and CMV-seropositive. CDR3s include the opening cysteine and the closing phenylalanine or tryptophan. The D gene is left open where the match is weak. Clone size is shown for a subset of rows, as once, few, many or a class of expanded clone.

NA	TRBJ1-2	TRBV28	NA	CASIKQGTYTF	TGTGCCAGCATTAAACAGGGAACTTACACCTTC
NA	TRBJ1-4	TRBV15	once	CATSRGLVRGGNEKLFF	TGTGCCACCAGCAGAGGTTTAGTTCGAGGGGGAAATGAAAAACTGTTTTTT
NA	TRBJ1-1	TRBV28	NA	CASGLSGGGTEAFF	TGTGCCAGCGGCCTGAGTGGCGGGGGCACTGAAGCTTTCTTT
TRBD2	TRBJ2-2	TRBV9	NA	CASSVSGTSNTGELFF	TGTGCCAGCAGCGTGAGCGGGACCTCTAACACCGGGGAGCTGTTTTTT
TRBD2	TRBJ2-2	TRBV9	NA	CASSVGGTSGTSTGELFF	TGTGCCAGCAGCGTAGGGGGGACTAGCGGGACTTCAACCGGGGAGCTGTTTTTT
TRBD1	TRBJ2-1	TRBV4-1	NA	CASSQDRTGRTNEQFF	TGCGCCAGCAGCCAAGATAGGACAGGGAGGACGAATGAGCAGTTCTTC
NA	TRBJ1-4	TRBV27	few	CASRNRVGGNEKLFF	TGTGCCAGCAGGAACAGGGTAGGCGGGAATGAAAAACTGTTTTTT
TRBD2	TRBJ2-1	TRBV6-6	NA	CASSYRTSGRANEQFF	TGTGCCAGCAGTTACAGGACTAGCGGGAGGGCCAATGAGCAGTTCTTC
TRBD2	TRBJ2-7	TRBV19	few	CASSIGFGRALAYEQYF	TGTGCCAGTAGTATAGGGTTCGGGAGGGCCCTCGCCTACGAGCAGTACTTC
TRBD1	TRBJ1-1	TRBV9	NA	CASSVEPGQYTEAFF	TGTGCCAGCAGCGTAGAACCGGGACAGTACACTGAAGCTTTCTTT
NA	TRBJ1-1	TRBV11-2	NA	CASSSWVRGFFEAFF	TGTGCCAGCAGCTCGTGGGTCAGGGGCTTCTTTGAAGCTTTCTTT
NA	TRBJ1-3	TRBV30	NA	CAWSFTTGIHTIYF	TGTGCCTGGAGTTTCACCACAGGGATCCACACCATATATTTT
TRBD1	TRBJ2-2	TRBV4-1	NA	CASSRPGQGATGELFF	TGCGCCAGCAGCCGCCCGGGACAGGGGGCGACCGGGGAGCTGTTTTTT
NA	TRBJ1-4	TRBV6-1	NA	CASSEGLGPVHKLFF	TGTGCCAGCAGTGAAGGGCTGGGGCCGGTACATAAACTGTTTTTT
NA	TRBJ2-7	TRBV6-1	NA	CASSEAGLGIYEQYF	TGTGCCAGCAGTGAAGCTGGTCTAGGAATCTACGAGCAGTACTTC
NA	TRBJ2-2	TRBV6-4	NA	CASSETWRKNPGELFF	TGTGCCAGCAGTGAAACATGGAGGAAAAACCCCGGGGAGCTGTTTTTT
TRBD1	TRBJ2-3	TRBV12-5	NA	CASGLWTGTTDTQYF	TGTGCTAGTGGTTTGTGGACAGGAACTACAGATACGCAGTATTTT
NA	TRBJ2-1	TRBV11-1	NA	CASSLDGRGESYNEQFF	TGTGCCAGCAGCTTAGATGGCAGGGGGGAATCCTACAATGAGCAGTTCTTC
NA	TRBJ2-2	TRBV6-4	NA	CASSVQGGTGELFF	TGTGCCAGCAGTGTCCAGGGTGGCACCGGGGAGCTGTTTTTT
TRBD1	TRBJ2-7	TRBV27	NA	CASSLSTGVYYEQYF	TGTGCCAGCAGTTTATCCACAGGGGTCTACTACGAGCAGTACTTC
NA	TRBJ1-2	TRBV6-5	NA	CASSFRTVTF	TGTGCCAGCAGTTTTCGGACAGTGACCTTC
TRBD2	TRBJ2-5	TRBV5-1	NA	CASSTSGLAKGETQYF	TGCGCCAGCAGCACCTCGGGACTAGCGAAGGGAGAGACCCAGTACTTC
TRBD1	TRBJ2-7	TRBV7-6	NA	CASSLAGQGSLILYF	TGTGCCAGCAGCTTAGCGGGACAGGGGTCTCTTATACTGTACTTC
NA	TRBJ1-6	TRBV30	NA	CAWSEATVRNSPLHF	TGTGCCTGGAGTGAAGCAACGGTTCGCAATTCACCCCTCCACTTT
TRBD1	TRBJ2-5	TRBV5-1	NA	CASSPGQVVETQYF	TGCGCCAGCAGCCCAGGACAGGTCGTAGAGACCCAGTACTTC
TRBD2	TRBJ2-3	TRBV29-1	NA	CSDSGAITDTQYF	TGCAGCGATAGCGGGGCGATCACAGATACGCAGTATTTT
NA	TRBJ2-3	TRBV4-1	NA	CASSQGRARSPDTQYF	TGCGCCAGCAGCCAAGGGAGGGCCCGGAGCCCAGATACGCAGTATTTT
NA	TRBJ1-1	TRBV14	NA	CASSQIGRGNTEAFF	TGTGCCAGCAGCCAGATCGGCCGGGGGAACACTGAAGCTTTCTTT
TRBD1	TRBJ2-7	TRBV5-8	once	CASSLLGQGEDEQYF	TGTGCCAGCAGCTTGTTGGGACAGGGGGAAGATGAGCAGTACTTC